These T cell receptor beta chains were read from a single sample in a study of shared clonotypes between healthy human individuals. Libraries were prepared by immunoSEQ multiplex PCR; TCRdb keeps only in-frame clonotypes and omits some of them. This sample carries 2 million to 3 million clones, under 95% of them seen once, and the ten largest clones take more than 0.35%. What was sequenced was naive CD4+ T cells from PBMCs. Receptors were obtained from a man in his late teens or twenties in good health. Some clones in this sample may be carry-over from other donors' samples. Both conserved end residues are part of each CDR3. A D gene is named only where the DNA matches it firmly. Clone size is not always given. Where it is, it says once, few, many or a class for expanded clones.

clone size	V gene	D gene	J gene	CDR3 DNA	CDR3 protein
NA	TRBV11-2	NA	TRBJ1-3	TGTGCCAGCAGCTTAACGGACTCTGGAAACACCATATATTTT	CASSLTDSGNTIYF
NA	TRBV7-9	NA	TRBJ1-3	TGTGCCAGCAGCTTATGGGGGACTAGCCAGAGCTCTGGAAACACCATATATTTT	CASSLWGTSQSSGNTIYF
once	TRBV6-1	NA	TRBJ1-4	TGTGCCAGCTCTCTAGCAACTAATGAAAAACTGTTTTTT	CASSLATNEKLFF
NA	TRBV5-4	NA	TRBJ1-2	TGTGCCAGCAGCTTGGTAGGCCAGAGATATGGCTACACCTTC	CASSLVGQRYGYTF
NA	TRBV5-1	NA	TRBJ1-1	TGCGCCAGCAGCTACGCCGGGACACAAAACACTGAAGCTTTCTTT	CASSYAGTQNTEAFF
NA	TRBV30	NA	TRBJ1-2	TGTGCCTGGAGTGTACTGGGCACTTTGGGCTATGGCTACACCTTC	CAWSVLGTLGYGYTF
NA	TRBV6-5	NA	TRBJ1-2	TGTGCCAGCAGTTATTCCGGGAATGGCTACACCTTC	CASSYSGNGYTF
few	TRBV30	NA	TRBJ1-5	TGTGCCTGGAGTCAACAGGGACGTCAGCCCCAGCATTTT	CAWSQQGRQPQHF
NA	TRBV6-1	NA	TRBJ2-3	TGTGCCAGCAGTCGCGACCGGGTTGTTCCAGATACGCAGTATTTT	CASSRDRVVPDTQYF
NA	TRBV5-1	TRBD1	TRBJ1-1	TGCGCCAGCAGCTCCGGGGACAGGGTTCGATCTGAAGCTTTCTTT	CASSSGDRVRSEAFF
NA	TRBV28	TRBD1	TRBJ2-2	TGTGCCAGCAGTTCCCCCCCGAGGGGGCGCGACACCGGGGAGCTGTTTTTT	CASSSPPRGRDTGELFF
NA	TRBV9	TRBD1	TRBJ2-2	TGTGCCAGCAGCGTAGTGGGGACAGGGTCCGGGGAGCTGTTTTTT	CASSVVGTGSGELFF
once	TRBV7-2	TRBD2	TRBJ2-1	TGTGCCAGCAGCTTAAGTGGTAGCGGGAGTTTGTATGAGCAGTTCTTC	CASSLSGSGSLYEQFF
NA	TRBV28	TRBD1	TRBJ2-7	TGTGCCAGCAGTACGCGGGACAGGGGATACTACGAGCAGTACTTC	CASSTRDRGYYEQYF
NA	TRBV6-1	NA	TRBJ2-2	TGTGCCAGCAGTGCGTCCCCTACCGCGAACACCGGGGAGCTGTTTTTT	CASSASPTANTGELFF
NA	TRBV5-6	NA	TRBJ2-3	TGTGCCAGCAGCTTAATCACAGATACGCAGTATTTT	CASSLITDTQYF
NA	TRBV7-7	NA	TRBJ2-3	TGTGCCAGCAGCTCACGAAAGGAGGGCGATACGCAGTATTTT	CASSSRKEGDTQYF
NA	TRBV11-2	TRBD2	TRBJ2-7	TGTGCCAGCAGCTTAGATATACTAGCGGGGCGGACCTACGAGCAGTACTTC	CASSLDILAGRTYEQYF
few	TRBV5-1	NA	TRBJ1-5	TGCGCCAGCTCCAGCGGAGGCAATCAGCCCCAGCATTTT	CASSSGGNQPQHF
NA	TRBV27	NA	TRBJ1-5	TGTGCCAGCAGTCCAACAGGTCCGGATCAGCCCCAGCATTTT	CASSPTGPDQPQHF
NA	TRBV30	TRBD1	TRBJ2-1	TGTGCCTGGAGCCGGGACAGGGGGCTCAATGAGCAGTTCTTC	CAWSRDRGLNEQFF
NA	TRBV7-2	NA	TRBJ2-5	TGTGCCAGCAGCTTACAGACAGCAGAGACCCAGTACTTC	CASSLQTAETQYF
NA	TRBV28	TRBD2	TRBJ2-7	TGTGCCAGCAGTTTGACCCTAGCGGGAGGGCACGACGAGCAGTACTTC	CASSLTLAGGHDEQYF
NA	TRBV6-5	NA	TRBJ2-2	TGTGCCAGCAGTTACGAAGCAGGGGCGGCCGGGGAGCTGTTTTTT	CASSYEAGAAGELFF
NA	TRBV4-1	TRBD2	TRBJ2-7	TGCGCCAGCAGCCAGTGGCTTTTGACCGGGAGGAGCTCCTACGAGCAGTACTTC	CASSQWLLTGRSSYEQYF
few	TRBV4-2	NA	TRBJ1-3	TGTGCCAGCAGCCAAGAAGGCGGAAACACCATATATTTT	CASSQEGGNTIYF
NA	TRBV7-2	NA	TRBJ2-1	TGTGCCAGCAGCCCCGATCATTTGGCTGAGCAGTTCTTC	CASSPDHLAEQFF
NA	TRBV28	NA	TRBJ1-4	TGTGCCAGCAGTTTCGAGGGGTACAGGAGTGAAAAACTGTTTTTT	CASSFEGYRSEKLFF
NA	TRBV27	NA	TRBJ2-1	TGTGCCAGCAGTTTATCGCCGGGGGGACAGTCCTACAATGAGCAGTTCTTC	CASSLSPGGQSYNEQFF
NA	TRBV28	TRBD2	TRBJ2-7	TGTGCCAGCAGTTCAACGGCGGGAGGGTTCTACGAGCAGTACTTC	CASSSTAGGFYEQYF